In its sample, the clone carrying this T cell receptor beta chain was seen once. What it recognizes is unknown. This sample stems from a study of shared clonotypes between healthy human individuals. Broader study findings: It was the non-shared clonotypes that had lower generation probabilities than clonotypes shared by all four donors.

The table came from immunoSEQ multiplex PCR; TCRdb's copy has only in-frame clones and leaves some out. The profile shows roughly 530,000 clones, 95% to 97% of them singletons. Sample: naive CD4+ T cells sorted from blood. Subset defined: CD45RA+ positively selected. The clonotype was recovered from a young woman in good health.

CDR3 nucleotide sequence: TGCGCCACGGACAGGGCGGAAGGCGAGCAGTACTTC. Translated: CATDRAEGEQYF. This chain joins TRBV10-2 and TRBJ2-7; 8 nucleotides agree with TRBD1. Germline CDR1 reads WSHSY; CDR2 reads SAAADI. V trimming: 10 bases; J trimming: 6 bases; junction bases outside the gene matches: 8. The CDR3 extends over 12 amino acids.